These 29 T cell receptor beta chains came from one sample sequenced in a study of blood T cell repertoires in COVID-19 (dated by TCRdb to 2019 to 2021). Receptor amplification or capture employed the immunoSEQ multiplex PCR assay. TCRdb took over this immuneACCESS table, retaining in-frame rearrangements with V and J assigned. Such tables are incomplete; in checked studies, under half of the missing clones stem from an unresolved V gene, and the remainder is unexplained. This sample holds some 250,000 clones; approximately 91% were observed only once. About 2.5% of the sample is taken by the ten largest. Sequenced: PBMCs or T cells enriched from blood (not recorded which). Receptor source: a middle-aged woman with acute COVID-19.

This chain links TRBV30 with TRBJ1-1, with TRBD1 matching over 8 bases. Germline loops: CDR1 GTSNPN, CDR2 SVGIG (reference sequence). The CDR3 extends over 13 amino acids. V dropped 4 bases and J dropped 11; count of bases not matched to a gene: 12. As DNA, the CDR3 is TGTGCCTGGACCCGGCCGGGACAGGTTGTGGCTTTCTTT. It codes for CAWTRPGQVVAFF.

The chain is built from TRBV28 and TRBJ1-4; D unresolved. This CDR3 contains 15 residues. Trimming shortened V by 6 bases and J by 8 bases, and 19 bases separated the two germline ends. Germline V lookup: CDR1 MDHEN, CDR2 SYDVKM. CDR3 bases: TGTGCCAGCAGGGATGGTGTCCCGGGGAAGGAAAAACTGTTTTTT. It is translated as CASRDGVPGKEKLFF.

This chain's CDR3 is CASSYRKVAGKNEQFF. DNA of the CDR3: TGTGCCAGCAGTTACCGCAAGGTAGCGGGAAAAAATGAGCAGTTCTTC. The chain couples TRBV6-2 or TRBV6-3 to TRBJ2-1, with 8 bases identical to TRBD2. The V gene's germline CDR1 is MNHEY and CDR2 SVGEGT. The CDR3 is 16 residues long. After removal of 2 bases from V and 7 bases from J, the junction contained 10 bases not matched to a gene.

This clone appeared a single time. The V call is TRBV7-8, the J call TRBJ1-5, with TRBD1 matching 7 bases. This CDR3 region has 16 residues. CDR1 and CDR2 from the germline V gene are SGHVS and FQNEAQ. V trimming: 5 bases; J trimming: 0 bases; junction bases outside the gene matches: 7. The CDR3 DNA follows: TGTGCCAGCAGCCAATCGGGACAGTATAGCAATCAGCCCCAGCATTTT. Protein: CASSQSGQYSNQPQHF.

J is TRBJ2-1 and V is TRBV4-3, with 8 nucleotides matching TRBD2. Germline trimming cut 4 bases from V and 5 bases from J; bases unmatched to any gene: 13. The length of the CDR3 is 17 residues. Germline CDR1 is LGHNA and CDR2 is YSLEER. The DNA of the CDR3 is TGCGCCAGCAGCCCCCTCGCTACTAGCGGCACAAACAATGAGCAGTTCTTC. This encodes CASSPLATSGTNNEQFF.

This chain connects TRBV7-2 to TRBJ2-7; 10 nucleotides agree with TRBD1. The CDR3 consists of 15 residues. Unmatched junction bases numbered 8, after V lost 1 base and J lost 8 bases. From germline, CDR1 is SGHTA and CDR2 FQGNSA. The CDR3 loop is CASSLGRQGALQQYF. The DNA of the CDR3 is TGTGCCAGCAGCTTAGGCCGACAGGGGGCACTTCAGCAGTACTTC.

This chain uses TRBV7-9 with TRBJ1-1; tentative D call: TRBD1 (6 bases). Germline CDR1 reads SEHNR; CDR2 reads FQNEAQ (reference sequence). This CDR3 region has 12 residues. V was pared by 10 bases and J by 1 base, with 10 bases between. DNA for the CDR3: TGTGCCACCGGGGGGCAGAACACTGAAGCTTTCTTT. Protein sequence: CATGGQNTEAFF.

In DNA form, the CDR3 reads TGTGCCAGCAGTTTAAAGGGGAACTATGGCTACACCTTC. This encodes CASSLKGNYGYTF. V is TRBV12-3 or TRBV12-4 and J is TRBJ1-2; the D gene is possibly TRBD1 (5 bases). V lost 2 bases to trimming and J lost 2 bases, with 6 bases between them. The CDR3 is made up of 13 amino acids.

This chain connects TRBV5-4 to TRBJ1-2; possibly TRBD1 for D (6 bases). V was shortened by 4 bases and J by 5 bases, with 9 bases between the two germline ends. The CDR3 loop spans 12 amino acids. Germline V CDR1 and CDR2: SGHNT, YYREEE (reference sequence). CDR3 protein: CASSTQGYGYTF. Written as DNA, the CDR3 is TGTGCCAGCAGCACACAGGGATATGGCTACACCTTC.

The V and J genes are TRBV29-1 and TRBJ2-3, with 9 bases lining up with TRBD1. Losses at the gene ends were 7 bases for V and 1 base for J; bases not matched to a gene: 9. CDR1 is SQVTM and CDR2 is ANQGSEA in the germline V gene. The CDR3 extends over 15 amino acids. CDR3 DNA sequence: TGCAGCGGGCGTCCTGGACAGGGGCGCACAGATACGCAGTATTTT. Translated: CSGRPGQGRTDTQYF.

About this clone: Different DNA sequences within this sample yield the same CDR3. The chain links TRBV18 to TRBJ1-3; possible D gene TRBD1, 6 bases. Germline CDR1 and CDR2: KGHSH and LQKENI. V shed 2 bases and J shed 1 base, with 6 bases lying between them. The CDR3 has 14 amino acids. Here the CDR3 reads CASSPDRSGNTIYF. The CDR3 DNA follows: TGTGCCAGCTCACCAGACAGGTCTGGAAACACCATATATTTT.

V usage is TRBV2 and J usage is TRBJ1-2, with 7 bases that match TRBD1. The CDR3 has 13 amino acids. The germline gives CDR1 SNHLY, CDR2 FYNNEI. After removal of 5 bases from V and 2 bases from J, the junction contained 2 bases not matched to a gene. CDR3 protein: CASSRTGNYGYTF. In DNA, the CDR3 is TGTGCCAGCAGTCGGACAGGAAACTATGGCTACACCTTC.

The chain employs TRBV24-1 and TRBJ2-2; the match to TRBD1 covers 9 bases. Germline V gives CDR1 KGHDR, CDR2 SFDVKD. Trimming removed 5 bases from V and 3 bases from J; junction bases left unmatched: 3. CDR3 length: 15 amino acids. This CDR3 is CATSVGTGYTGELFF. DNA of the CDR3: TGTGCCACCAGTGTAGGGACAGGGTACACCGGGGAGCTGTTTTTT.

The V call is TRBV9, the J call TRBJ1-3, with a tentative D call TRBD1 (6 bases). V was shortened by 5 bases and J by 0 bases, with 12 bases between the two germline ends. The CDR3 runs 15 residues. Germline values: CDR1 SGDLS, CDR2 YYNGEE. CDR3 in amino acids: CASSHRVSSGNTIYF. Here the CDR3 DNA reads TGTGCCAGCAGTCACAGGGTGAGCTCTGGAAACACCATATATTTT.

The gene calls are TRBV5-4 and TRBJ2-2; TRBD1 agrees at 7 bases. V shed 4 bases and J 4 bases; nucleotides not matched to a gene: 10. CDR3 length: 16 amino acids. CDR1 and CDR2 (germline): SGHNT, YYREEE (reference sequence). CDR3 bases: TGTGCCAGCAGCGGAAGGGGGCGTGGATCCACCGGGGAGCTGTTTTTT. Its protein is CASSGRGRGSTGELFF.

The rearrangement joins TRBV29-1 to TRBJ2-3; D may be TRBD2 (7 bases). Trimming cost V 6 bases and J 2 bases, with 18 bases left between them. This CDR3 is 15 amino acids long. Germline CDR1 reads SQVTM; CDR2 reads ANQGSEA. CDR3 in DNA: TGCAGCGTCAACCTGGGCCGGGGGGCCACAGATACGCAGTATTTT. Translation gives CSVNLGRGATDTQYF.

The genes are TRBV6-5 and TRBJ2-1; D might be TRBD1 (5 bases). CDR1 is MNHEY, CDR2 SVGAGI, per germline. The CDR3 runs to 15 residues. With 9 bases removed from V and 8 bases from J, the gap between germline ends came to 23 bases. The CDR3 bases are TGTGCCAGTGAGAAAAACCCTGGAAGGGGTGATGAGCAGTTCTTC. Translating gives CASEKNPGRGDEQFF.

This chain connects TRBV28 to TRBJ2-1; 13 bases match TRBD2. This CDR3 has 15 residues. J lost 7 bases, V lost 4 bases, and 4 bases had no gene match. Looked up from germline, CDR1 is MDHEN and CDR2 is SYDVKM. In DNA form, the CDR3 reads TGTGCCAGCAGTTCCGGGACTAGCGGGAAAAATGAGCAGTTCTTC. Protein sequence: CASSSGTSGKNEQFF.

The V call is TRBV7-9, the J call TRBJ1-4; D is perhaps TRBD1 (6 bases). Trimming cost V 5 bases and J 7 bases, with 17 bases left between them. In germline, CDR1 is SEHNR, CDR2 FQNEAQ (reference sequence). CDR3 size: 15 residues. CDR3 amino acids: CASSAPTGTSEKLFF. The CDR3 nucleotides read TGTGCCAGCAGCGCACCTACCGGGACATCTGAAAAACTGTTTTTT.

The chain employs TRBV7-9 and TRBJ1-2; D remains unclear. This CDR3 has 16 amino acids. Germline V gene lookup returns CDR1 SEHNR and CDR2 FQNEAQ (reference sequence). Trimming shortened V by 5 bases and J by 5 bases, and 21 bases separated the two germline ends. DNA for the CDR3: TGTGCCAGCAGCACGGGGTCGGGCGCGAATGGGTATGGCTACACCTTC. Amino acids: CASSTGSGANGYGYTF.

V gene TRBV28 combines with J gene TRBJ2-4, with D possibly TRBD1 on 5 matching bases. This CDR3 spans 15 amino acids. CDR1 is MDHEN and CDR2 is SYDVKM in the germline V gene. The V end lost 5 bases, the J end lost 3 bases, and 14 bases lay between the germline ends. The CDR3 is CASSLLGQGKNIQYF. CDR3 in DNA: TGTGCCAGCAGTCTCCTGGGGCAGGGCAAAAACATTCAGTACTTC.

This clone was found once. CDR3 protein: CAIKTGDNSPLHF. The CDR3 DNA reads TGTGCCATCAAGACAGGGGATAATTCACCCCTCCACTTT. The J gene is TRBJ1-6, the V gene TRBV10-3; 8 bases map to TRBD1. J lost 5 bases, V lost 7 bases, and 1 base had no gene match. Germline CDR1 reads ENHRY; CDR2 reads SYGVKD. CDR3 length: 13 residues.

V gene TRBV5-6 combines with J gene TRBJ1-2; the match to TRBD1 covers 7 bases. Germline V CDR1 and CDR2: SGHDT, YYEEEE. J gave up 6 bases and V 5 bases, and 7 bases lay outside the gene matches. There are 13 residues in the CDR3. CDR3 DNA: TGTGCCAGCAGACAACCGGGACAGAATGGCTACACCTTC. As protein: CASRQPGQNGYTF.

V usage is TRBV24-1 and J usage is TRBJ2-5; 9 positions match TRBD1. CDR1 and CDR2 (germline): KGHDR, SFDVKD. V shed 7 bases and J 5 bases; nucleotides not matched to a gene: 4. CDR3 length: 13 residues. CDR3 DNA sequence: TGTGCCACCAGCGCGACAGGGGGGGAGACCCAGTACTTC. It yields the protein CATSATGGETQYF.

The chain couples TRBV5-6 to TRBJ2-1; possible D gene TRBD2, 6 bases. The V gene's germline CDR1 is SGHDT and CDR2 YYEEEE. Trimming shortened V by 2 bases and J by 2 bases, and 14 bases separated the two germline ends. The CDR3 totals 16 residues. The CDR3 spells CASSFLGGSTYNEQFF. Written as DNA, the CDR3 is TGTGCCAGCAGCTTCCTTGGGGGGAGCACCTACAATGAGCAGTTCTTC.

The chain combines TRBV3-1 (or the pseudogene TRBV3-2) with TRBJ1-2, with D possibly TRBD1 on 6 matching bases. The V end lost 4 bases, the J end lost 8 bases, and 17 bases lay between the germline ends. The CDR3 is 14 amino acids. From germline, CDR1 is LGHDT and CDR2 YNNKEL (reference sequence). The CDR3 region is CASSRPGQSSGYTF. CDR3 nucleotide sequence: TGTGCCAGCAGCCGACCTGGACAGTCCTCGGGCTACACCTTC.

J is TRBJ2-7 and V is TRBV3-1 (or the pseudogene TRBV3-2); 11 bases fit TRBD2. The CDR3 is 15 residues long. Per germline, CDR1 LGHDT and CDR2 YNNKEL (reference sequence). J gave up 3 bases and V 0 bases, and 1 base lay outside the gene matches. The CDR3 region is CASSQEGLAVYEQYF. CDR3 coding DNA: TGTGCCAGCAGCCAAGAGGGACTAGCGGTCTACGAGCAGTACTTC.

The chain links TRBV2 to TRBJ1-5; 10 bases agree with TRBD1. V shed 6 bases, J shed 4 bases, and the junction held 9 bases outside the gene matches. Germline CDR1 and CDR2: SNHLY and FYNNEI. The length of the CDR3 is 16 residues. CDR3 nucleotides: TGTGCCAGCAGGGATAGTAGGACAGGGGGGAATCAGCCCCAGCATTTT. This translates into CASRDSRTGGNQPQHF.

This clone was detected once. The chain employs TRBV20-1 and TRBJ1-1; D perhaps matches TRBD1 (5 bases). The CDR3 is 10 amino acids. V was trimmed by 4 bases and J by 6 bases, leaving 6 bases between them. CDR1 is DFQATT and CDR2 is SNEGSKA in the germline V gene (reference sequence). The CDR3: CSATGAEAFF. DNA of the CDR3: TGCAGTGCTACGGGGGCTGAAGCTTTCTTT.